A selection of T cell receptor beta chains follows, all from one sample in a study of blood T cell repertoires in COVID-19. Libraries were prepared by immunoSEQ multiplex PCR; TCRdb keeps only in-frame clonotypes and omits some of them. Of approximately 300,000 clones in the sample, around 85% were seen once. Source material: PBMCs or T cells enriched from blood (not recorded which). These receptors all stem from a woman in her thirties who had been exposed to COVID-19. Each CDR3 is given with its conserved first and last residue. The order of the fields is J gene, D gene, clone size, V gene, CDR3 DNA, CDR3 protein. A D gene is named only where the DNA matches it firmly. Clone size appears in some rows only: once, few, many, or a class for an expanded clone.

j_call: TRBJ2-5; d_call: NA; clone_size: NA; v_call: TRBV7-9; cdr3_nt: TGTGCCAGCAGCTTAGCCTGGACAGTCGAAGAGACCCAGTACTTC; cdr3_aa: CASSLAWTVEETQYF
j_call: TRBJ1-1; d_call: TRBD1; clone_size: few; v_call: TRBV10-3; cdr3_nt: TGTGCCATCAGTGAGGGGACAGAGCCCAAATTCGACATGAACACTGAAGCTTTCTTT; cdr3_aa: CAISEGTEPKFDMNTEAFF
j_call: TRBJ2-1; d_call: NA; clone_size: NA; v_call: TRBV6-5; cdr3_nt: TGTGCCAGCAGATCCGGGGAGGCTTACAATGAGCAGTTCTTC; cdr3_aa: CASRSGEAYNEQFF
j_call: TRBJ1-2; d_call: TRBD1; clone_size: NA; v_call: TRBV11-2; cdr3_nt: TGTGCCAGCAGCTCCTTAGGACAGGGAGGGGAACTATGGAGCTACACCTTC; cdr3_aa: CASSSLGQGGELWSYTF
j_call: TRBJ1-2; d_call: NA; clone_size: NA; v_call: TRBV4-3; cdr3_nt: TGCGCCAGCAGCCAAGACAGGGCAGGCGGCTACACCTTC; cdr3_aa: CASSQDRAGGYTF
j_call: TRBJ2-1; d_call: TRBD2; clone_size: NA; v_call: TRBV27; cdr3_nt: TGTGCCAGCAGTTTACTGGGACTAGCGGGGGACAATGAGCAGTTCTTC; cdr3_aa: CASSLLGLAGDNEQFF
j_call: TRBJ2-3; d_call: NA; clone_size: NA; v_call: TRBV7-9; cdr3_nt: TGTGCCAGCAGCTCGGAGGGCAGCACAGATACGCAGTATTTT; cdr3_aa: CASSSEGSTDTQYF
j_call: TRBJ1-2; d_call: TRBD1; clone_size: NA; v_call: TRBV29-1; cdr3_nt: TGCAGCGTCCCGGCAGGGACAGCTACCGTCTATGGCTACACCTTC; cdr3_aa: CSVPAGTATVYGYTF
j_call: TRBJ1-6; d_call: NA; clone_size: NA; v_call: TRBV5-1; cdr3_nt: TGCGCCAGCAGCACCGACCGGGGCGGGATTTCACCCCTCCACTTT; cdr3_aa: CASSTDRGGISPLHF
j_call: TRBJ1-1; d_call: TRBD1; clone_size: NA; v_call: TRBV19; cdr3_nt: TGTGCCAGTAGCCTGGACAGGTTAGGCACTGAAGCTTTCTTT; cdr3_aa: CASSLDRLGTEAFF
j_call: TRBJ2-2; d_call: NA; clone_size: NA; v_call: TRBV7-2; cdr3_nt: TGTGCCAGCAGCCCCTCGGCGGGGGCCGGAAACACCGGGGAGCTGTTTTTT; cdr3_aa: CASSPSAGAGNTGELFF
j_call: TRBJ2-7; d_call: NA; clone_size: NA; v_call: TRBV11-2; cdr3_nt: TGTGCCAGCAGCTTAGGCAGGGCCTCCTACGAGCAGTACTTC; cdr3_aa: CASSLGRASYEQYF
j_call: TRBJ1-2; d_call: NA; clone_size: few; v_call: TRBV18; cdr3_nt: TGTGCCAGCTCACCACTGCCCGGGGAGGGGAAATATGGCTACACCTTC; cdr3_aa: CASSPLPGEGKYGYTF
j_call: TRBJ1-4; d_call: NA; clone_size: NA; v_call: TRBV12-5; cdr3_nt: TGTGCTAGTGGTCCGACAAGTGGGGAGGGCGAAAAACTGTTTTTT; cdr3_aa: CASGPTSGEGEKLFF
j_call: TRBJ2-1; d_call: TRBD2; clone_size: once; v_call: TRBV5-4; cdr3_nt: TGTGCCAGCAGCTTGGGTAGCGGGAGGGCCTGGAATGAGCAGTTCTTC; cdr3_aa: CASSLGSGRAWNEQFF
j_call: TRBJ2-7; d_call: NA; clone_size: NA; v_call: TRBV7-9; cdr3_nt: TGTGCCAGCAGCCGATCAATAGGGGGCTCCTACGAGCAGTACTTC; cdr3_aa: CASSRSIGGSYEQYF
j_call: TRBJ2-7; d_call: NA; clone_size: NA; v_call: TRBV7-3; cdr3_nt: TGTGCCAGCAGCTTATTCGGGGGGCGTGACGAGCAGTACTTC; cdr3_aa: CASSLFGGRDEQYF
j_call: TRBJ2-5; d_call: TRBD2; clone_size: NA; v_call: TRBV19; cdr3_nt: TGTGCCGCCGCACGGCGGGGGGATCAAGAGACCCAGTACTTC; cdr3_aa: CAAARRGDQETQYF
j_call: TRBJ2-7; d_call: TRBD2; clone_size: NA; v_call: TRBV28; cdr3_nt: TGTGCCAGCAGCACTCTGGGACTAGCGGGTGCCTACGAGCAGTACTTC; cdr3_aa: CASSTLGLAGAYEQYF
j_call: TRBJ2-7; d_call: TRBD2; clone_size: NA; v_call: TRBV27; cdr3_nt: TGTGCCAGCAGTTCCGGGGGGGTCCCCGAGCAGTACTTC; cdr3_aa: CASSSGGVPEQYF
j_call: TRBJ1-1; d_call: NA; clone_size: few; v_call: TRBV6-5; cdr3_nt: TGTGCCAGCAGTTACAGCAGGGGGAACACTGAAGCTTTCTTT; cdr3_aa: CASSYSRGNTEAFF
j_call: TRBJ2-3; d_call: TRBD2; clone_size: once; v_call: TRBV18; cdr3_nt: TGTGCCAGCTCACCCACTAGCGGAACACAGGGAAATACGCAGTATTTT; cdr3_aa: CASSPTSGTQGNTQYF
j_call: TRBJ2-2; d_call: NA; clone_size: NA; v_call: TRBV6-1; cdr3_nt: TGTGCCAGCAGTGAATGGTTGGCAGGCCAAAACACCGGGGAGCTGTTTTTT; cdr3_aa: CASSEWLAGQNTGELFF
j_call: TRBJ2-2; d_call: NA; clone_size: NA; v_call: TRBV7-3; cdr3_nt: TGTGCCAGCAGCGAGGCGGGGAGGAGTAAAACCGGGGAGCTGTTTTTT; cdr3_aa: CASSEAGRSKTGELFF